This entry features one T cell receptor (beta chain) sequence. What it binds is not known. The sample is drawn from a study of cytomegalovirus exposure and HLA in healthy donors. General study points: It was reported that the classifier diagnosed cytomegalovirus status with high specificity and sensitivity in both the original and validation cohorts. The study recorded 164 TCR beta chains that were cytomegalovirus-associated.

Assay used: immunoSEQ multiplex PCR; TCRdb lists only in-frame clones, some missing. The sample carries 350,000 or so clones, about nine tenths recorded once. V was clipped by 3 bases and J by 2 bases; unmatched bases: 4. CDR1 and CDR2 from the germline V gene are SGHDT and YYEEEE. The CDR3 runs 15 residues. The sequencing sample was made of PBMCs. The clonotype originates from a woman between 18 and 29 years old in good health and CMV-seronegative. The chain employs TRBV5-6 and TRBJ1-5; 8 bases map to TRBD1. The CDR3 loop reads CASSSLTGGNQPQHF. CDR3 in DNA: TGTGCCAGCAGCTCTTTGACAGGGGGCAATCAGCCCCAGCATTTT.